The rows below give T cell receptor beta chains drawn from one sample of a study of control samples from healthy donors and cancer patients. Assay used: immunoSEQ multiplex PCR; TCRdb lists only in-frame clones, some missing. The repertoire consists of approximately 210,000 clones, with approximately 90% occurring once and the leading ten covering approximately 1.8%. The material sequenced was blood. The receptor source for this set is a young man in good health. Each CDR3 is given with its conserved first and last residue. A D gene is named only where the DNA matches it firmly. For some rows the clone size is stated as once, few or many, or as a class when expanded; others skip it.

TRBJ1-4 TRBD1 TRBV7-9 . TGTGCCAGCAGCTTCAGAATGCAAGGGACAGGGAACAATGAAAAACTGTTTTTT CASSFRMQGTGNNEKLFF
TRBJ2-1 . TRBV23-1 . TGCGCCAGCAGTCAACCCCTGGACAGTCACTTCTACAATGAGCAGTTCTTC CASSQPLDSHFYNEQFF
TRBJ2-3 . TRBV6-1 . TGTGCCAGCAGTGAAGGGGTAGCCCCAGATACGCAGTATTTT CASSEGVAPDTQYF
TRBJ2-1 . TRBV18 . TGTGCCAGCTCACCCCGCTCCCGTAACCTAAACAATGAGCAGTTCTTC CASSPRSRNLNNEQFF
TRBJ2-1 TRBD1 TRBV15 . TGTGCCACCAGCGGGGACAGGGGGCTTCGGGATGAGCAGTTCTTC CATSGDRGLRDEQFF
TRBJ2-3 TRBD2 TRBV3-1/TRBV3-2 once TGTGCCAGCAGTCCCAATACCGGGGGGGGCACAGATACGCAGTATTTT CASSPNTGGGTDTQYF
TRBJ1-4 . TRBV6-1 . TGTGCCAGCAGTGAAGACTGGGCAGCAACTAATGAAAAACTGTTTTTT CASSEDWAATNEKLFF
TRBJ2-7 TRBD1 TRBV10-3 once TGTGCCATCAGTGCGGGACAGGGTGAAGTTTACGAGCAGTACTTC CAISAGQGEVYEQYF
TRBJ2-7 . TRBV4-1 . TGCGCCAGCAGCCAAGACCACAGAACCTACGAGCAGTACTTC CASSQDHRTYEQYF
TRBJ1-5 . TRBV6-1 . TGTGCCAGCAGTGAATGGTCGGATAGCAATCAGCCCCAGCATTTT CASSEWSDSNQPQHF
TRBJ2-3 . TRBV28 . TGTGCCAGCACCGCCCTGGGGGGCAGAGGATCGGATACGCAGTATTTT CASTALGGRGSDTQYF
TRBJ2-2 . TRBV19 . TGTGCCAGTAGTATCCCTCGCCTGGGAAACACCGGGGAGCTGTTTTTT CASSIPRLGNTGELFF
TRBJ1-6 . TRBV10-1 . TGCGCCAGCAGTGAAGGCGGCGGTACGCCCCTCCACTTT CASSEGGGTPLHF
TRBJ1-6 TRBD1 TRBV30 . TGTGCCTGGAGCTTCGGGACAGGGGTTGAATCACCCCTCCACTTT CAWSFGTGVESPLHF
TRBJ2-4 TRBD1 TRBV10-1 once TGCGCCAGCAGTGAGTCGACAGGGACCAAAAACATTCAGTACTTC CASSESTGTKNIQYF
TRBJ2-7 . TRBV4-1 . TGCGCCAGCAGCCAATCTCAGGGGCCGAGGGACTACGAGCAGTACTTC CASSQSQGPRDYEQYF
TRBJ1-6 . TRBV7-9 . . CASSSVSLDRGSPLHF
TRBJ1-1 . TRBV6-5 . TGTGCCAGCAGTTACCCGAGGGCGGGTGGCACTGAAGCTTTCTTT CASSYPRAGGTEAFF
TRBJ2-1 . TRBV6-5 . TGTGCCAGTCGGGCGAAAGGGGTACACAATGAGCAGTTCTTC CASRAKGVHNEQFF
TRBJ2-2 TRBD1 TRBV2 . TGTGCCAGCGGACCCTACAGGGGTGCGAACACCGGGGAGCTGTTTTTT CASGPYRGANTGELFF
TRBJ1-2 . TRBV9 few TGTGCCAGCAGCGTAGGAACAGGGTCTTGGGACTATGGCTACACCTTC CASSVGTGSWDYGYTF
TRBJ2-7 . TRBV9 . TGTGCCAGCAGCACGCCTCCTGGCCACGAGCAGTACTTC CASSTPPGHEQYF
TRBJ2-1 . TRBV27 . TGTGCCAGCAGTTTAGACTCTGGCCCAGGGGAGCAGTTCTTC CASSLDSGPGEQFF
TRBJ1-1 TRBD1 TRBV6-5 . TGTGCCAGCGGGCGGGGACAGCCGAACACTGAAGCTTTCTTT CASGRGQPNTEAFF
TRBJ1-1 . TRBV7-9 . TGTGCCAGCAGCCTTAGACCCGGAGGGTACACTGAAGCTTTCTTT CASSLRPGGYTEAFF
TRBJ1-1 . TRBV3-1/TRBV3-2 . TGTGCCAGCAGCCGACGGACGTTTAGAATGAACACTGAAGCTTTCTTT CASSRRTFRMNTEAFF
TRBJ2-3 . TRBV11-2 . TGTGCCAGCAGCTTAGCGTTGCTAGATACGCAGTATTTT CASSLALLDTQYF
TRBJ1-2 TRBD1 TRBV4-1 . TGCGCCAGCAGCCAAGATGACAGGGGAGTTCGTGGCTACACCTTC CASSQDDRGVRGYTF
TRBJ2-7 . TRBV9 . TGTGCCAGCAGCGTAGCTGAGCGGGCACGCGAGCAGTACTTC CASSVAERAREQYF
TRBJ1-6 TRBD1 TRBV11-2 . TGTGCCAGCAGCGAAGGGGGCGGGATCTCACCCCTCCACTTT CASSEGGGISPLHF
TRBJ1-4 TRBD1 TRBV28 . TGTGCCAGCACCGCGACAGGGAAGGTTGAAAAACTGTTTTTT CASTATGKVEKLFF
TRBJ2-3 . TRBV19 . TGTGCCAGTAGTATCCCGAGCACAGATACGCAGTATTTT CASSIPSTDTQYF
TRBJ1-4 TRBD1 TRBV19 . TGTGCCAGTAGTGCGCTATCAGGGGGCGATGAAAAACTGTTTTTT CASSALSGGDEKLFF
TRBJ1-2 . TRBV19 once TGTGCCAGTAGTATTGAGTTCAGAGACTTTTTTTATGGCTACACCTTC CASSIEFRDFFYGYTF
TRBJ2-7 . TRBV10-3 . TGTGCCATCAGTGATAGCGGTGGCCCCTACGAGCAGTACTTC CAISDSGGPYEQYF
TRBJ2-7 TRBD1 TRBV27 . TGTGCCAGCAGGTCTTCCGGGACAGTGGCCTACGAGCAGTACTTC CASRSSGTVAYEQYF
TRBJ1-2 . TRBV27 . TGTGCCAGCAGTAAAGGACAGTATGACTATGGCTACACCTTC CASSKGQYDYGYTF
TRBJ2-3 TRBD2 TRBV24-1 . TGTGCCACCAGTGATAGGACTAGCGGGGGGGGCCCCCCAGATACGCAGTATTTT CATSDRTSGGGPPDTQYF
TRBJ1-1 . TRBV19 few TGTGCCAGTAGCTCCGGTCCGGGGGGGAACACTGAAGCTTTCTTT CASSSGPGGNTEAFF
TRBJ2-7 . TRBV4-1 . TGCGCCAGCAGCCAAGATTGGGAGACAATCCCTAACGAGCAGTACTTC CASSQDWETIPNEQYF
TRBJ2-3 . TRBV3-1/TRBV3-2 . TGTGCCAGCAGCCAGCCGGGACCTAGGGGGATCGATACGCAGTATTTT CASSQPGPRGIDTQYF
TRBJ1-3 . TRBV7-8 . TGTGCCAGCAGCTCCCGGAACACCATATATTTT CASSSRNTIYF
TRBJ2-2 TRBD2 TRBV7-3 few TGTGCCAGCAGCCCCCTAGCGGGGGGGCGAACCGGGGAGCTGTTTTTT CASSPLAGGRTGELFF
TRBJ1-2 . TRBV27 . TGTGTCGCTGGGACCTACTATGGCTACACCTTC CVAGTYYGYTF
TRBJ2-3 . TRBV7-7 . TGTGCCAGCAGCTTAGGGACTTACAGCGCAGATACGCAGTATTTT CASSLGTYSADTQYF
TRBJ2-1 TRBD2 TRBV28 few TGTGCCAGCAGAGGACTAGCGCGGTACAATGAGCAGTTCTTC CASRGLARYNEQFF
TRBJ1-6 . TRBV19 . TGTGCCACGAGTCTGTACTCCTATAATTCACCCCTCCACTTT CATSLYSYNSPLHF
TRBJ1-3 . TRBV6-5 . TGTGCCAGCATTTCTTCGTATTCTGGAAACACCATATATTTT CASISSYSGNTIYF
TRBJ2-2 . TRBV12-5 . TGTGCTAGTGGTTTTAATACCGCGAACACCGGGGAGCTGTTTTTT CASGFNTANTGELFF
TRBJ2-1 . TRBV9 . TGTGCCAGCCCCACAAGGCACAATGAGCAGTTCTTC CASPTRHNEQFF
TRBJ1-3 . TRBV4-2 . TGTGCCAGCAGCCAAGAGTTGGACACCCGAAACACCATATATTTT CASSQELDTRNTIYF
TRBJ2-1 TRBD2 TRBV10-3 . TGTGCCATCAGTCTAGCGGGGGGCCTATACAATGAGCAGTTCTTC CAISLAGGLYNEQFF